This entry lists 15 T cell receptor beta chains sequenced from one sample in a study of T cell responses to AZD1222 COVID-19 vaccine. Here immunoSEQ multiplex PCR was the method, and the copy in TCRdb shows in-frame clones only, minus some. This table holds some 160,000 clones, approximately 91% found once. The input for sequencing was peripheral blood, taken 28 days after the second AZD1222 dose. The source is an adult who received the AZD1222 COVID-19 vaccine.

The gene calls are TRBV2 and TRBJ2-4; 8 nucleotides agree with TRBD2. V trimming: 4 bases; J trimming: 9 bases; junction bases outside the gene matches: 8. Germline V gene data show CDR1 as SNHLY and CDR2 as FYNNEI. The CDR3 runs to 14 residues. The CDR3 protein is CASSAGTSGGIQYF. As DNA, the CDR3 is TGTGCCAGCAGTGCCGGGACTAGTGGAGGCATTCAGTACTTC.

The CDR3, as DNA: TGTGCCAGCAGTCTCAGACTAGCCGGGGAGCAGTTCTTC. Translated: CASSLRLAGEQFF. This chain joins TRBV6-5 and TRBJ2-1; 7 bases agree with TRBD2. The V and J ends lost 5 bases and 10 bases, in that order; junction bases with no gene match: 8. Germline values: CDR1 MNHEY, CDR2 SVGAGI. The CDR3 sequence is 13 residues long.

CDR3 in DNA: TGTGCCAGCAGTCTTCTCGACATCAGCAATCAGCCCCAGCATTTT. Residues: CASSLLDISNQPQHF. V and J are TRBV2 and TRBJ1-5, with D hard to call. Trimming shortened V by 5 bases and J by 1 base, and 12 bases separated the two germline ends. Per the germline V gene, CDR1 is SNHLY and CDR2 is FYNNEI. The CDR3 length is 15 residues. The variable domain in full, completed from reference TRBV2 and TRBJ1-5, reads EPEVTQTPSHQVTQMGQEVILRCVPISNHLYFYWYRQILGQKVEFLVSFYNNEISEKSEIFDDQFSVERPDGSNFTLKIRSTKLEDSAMYFCASSLLDISNQPQHFGDGTRLSIL.

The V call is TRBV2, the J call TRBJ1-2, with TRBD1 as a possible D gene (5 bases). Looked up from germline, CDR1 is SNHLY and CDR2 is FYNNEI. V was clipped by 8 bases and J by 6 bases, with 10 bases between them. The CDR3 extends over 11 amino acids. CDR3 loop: CASVGADGYTF. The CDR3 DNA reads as TGTGCCAGCGTAGGGGCCGATGGCTACACCTTC.

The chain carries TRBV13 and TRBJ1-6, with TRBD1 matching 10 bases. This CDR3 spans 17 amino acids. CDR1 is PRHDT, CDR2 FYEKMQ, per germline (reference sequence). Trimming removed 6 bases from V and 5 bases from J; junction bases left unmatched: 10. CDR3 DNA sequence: TGTGCCAGCAGACCCATCTCGGGACAGGGGAATAATTCACCCCTCCACTTT. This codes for CASRPISGQGNNSPLHF.

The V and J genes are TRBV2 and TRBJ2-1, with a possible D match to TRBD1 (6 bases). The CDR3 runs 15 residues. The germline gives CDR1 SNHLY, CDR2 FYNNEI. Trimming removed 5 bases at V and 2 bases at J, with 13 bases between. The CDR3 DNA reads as TGTGCCAGCAGTCCGCCGGACAGAGCCTACAATGAGCAGTTCTTC. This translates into CASSPPDRAYNEQFF.

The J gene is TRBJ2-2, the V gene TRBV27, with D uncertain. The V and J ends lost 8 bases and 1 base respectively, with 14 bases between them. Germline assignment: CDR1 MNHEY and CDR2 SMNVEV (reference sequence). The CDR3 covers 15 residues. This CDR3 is CASGRLGWNTGELFF. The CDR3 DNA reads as TGTGCCAGCGGACGCTTGGGTTGGAACACCGGGGAGCTGTTTTTT.

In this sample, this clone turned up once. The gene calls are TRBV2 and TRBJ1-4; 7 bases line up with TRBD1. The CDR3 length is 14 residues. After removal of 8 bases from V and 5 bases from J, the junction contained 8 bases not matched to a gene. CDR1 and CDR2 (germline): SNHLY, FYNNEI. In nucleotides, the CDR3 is TGTGCCAGCGTACCGGGACAGTTAAATGAAAAACTGTTTTTT. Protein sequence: CASVPGQLNEKLFF.

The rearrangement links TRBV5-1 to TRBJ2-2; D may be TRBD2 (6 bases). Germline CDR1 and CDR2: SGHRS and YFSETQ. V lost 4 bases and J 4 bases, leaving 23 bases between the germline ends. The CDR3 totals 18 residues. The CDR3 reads CASSPRGSRSGGTGELFF. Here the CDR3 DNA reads TGCGCCAGCAGCCCTCGGGGGAGCCGGTCCGGCGGCACCGGGGAGCTGTTTTTT.

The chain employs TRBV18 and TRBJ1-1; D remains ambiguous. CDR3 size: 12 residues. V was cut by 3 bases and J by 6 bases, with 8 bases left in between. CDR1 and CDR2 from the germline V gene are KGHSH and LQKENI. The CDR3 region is CASSPDGAEAFF. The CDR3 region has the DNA TGTGCCAGCTCACCGGACGGGGCTGAAGCTTTCTTT. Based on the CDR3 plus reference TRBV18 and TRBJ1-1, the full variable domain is NAGVMQNPRHLVRRRGQEARLRCSPMKGHSHVYWYRQLPEEGLKFMVYLQKENIIDESGMPKERFSAEFPKEGPSILRIQQVVRGDSAAYFCASSPDGAEAFFGQGTRLTVV.

CDR3 protein: CASRAIGDGKLFF. In DNA, the CDR3 is TGTGCCAGCAGGGCGATCGGCGACGGAAAACTGTTTTTT. The V call is TRBV9, the J call TRBJ1-4; D ambiguous. The CDR3 covers 13 residues. The V gene's germline CDR1 is SGDLS and CDR2 YYNGEE. Trimming cost V 5 bases and J 10 bases, with 15 bases left between them. The whole variable domain, remainder taken from reference TRBV9 and TRBJ1-4, is DSGVTQTPKHLITATGQRVTLRCSPRSGDLSVYWYQQSLDQGLQFLIQYYNGEERAKGNILERFSAQQFPDLHSELNLSSLELGDSALYFCASRAIGDGKLFFGSGTQLSVL.

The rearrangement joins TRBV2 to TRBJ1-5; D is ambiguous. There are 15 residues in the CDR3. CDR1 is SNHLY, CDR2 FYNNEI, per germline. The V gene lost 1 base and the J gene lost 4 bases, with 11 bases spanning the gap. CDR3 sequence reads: CASSEEGQDNQPQHF. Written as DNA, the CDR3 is TGTGCCAGCAGTGAAGAAGGTCAGGATAATCAGCCCCAGCATTTT.

CDR3 nucleotides: TGTGCCAGCAGTTGGGGCAGGAGCTCCTACAATGAGCAGTTCTTC. This translates into CASSWGRSSYNEQFF. This chain uses TRBV6-5 with TRBJ2-1; D may be TRBD1 (5 bases). V dropped 4 bases and J dropped 0 bases, with 10 bases sitting between them. This CDR3 contains 15 residues. Germline values: CDR1 MNHEY, CDR2 SVGAGI.

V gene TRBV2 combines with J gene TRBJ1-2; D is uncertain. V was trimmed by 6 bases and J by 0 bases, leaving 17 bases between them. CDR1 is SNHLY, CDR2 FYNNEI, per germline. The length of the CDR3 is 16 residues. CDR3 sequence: CASRGRTPLPNYGYTF. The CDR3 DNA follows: TGTGCCAGCAGGGGGAGGACTCCCCTACCTAACTATGGCTACACCTTC.

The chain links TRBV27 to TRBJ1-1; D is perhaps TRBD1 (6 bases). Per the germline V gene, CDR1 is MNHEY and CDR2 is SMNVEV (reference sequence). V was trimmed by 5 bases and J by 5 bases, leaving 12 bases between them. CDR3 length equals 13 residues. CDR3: CASSITGQTEAFF. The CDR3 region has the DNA TGTGCCAGCAGTATTACAGGGCAGACTGAAGCTTTCTTT.